This is a list of T cell receptor beta chains from one sample in a study of human T cells and chemical hapten exposure. TCRdb used MiXCR to reprocess the RACE reads, holding one entry per CDR3 protein. The sample holds approximately 88,000 distinct CDR3 sequences, around 13% seen once. The sample was whole blood, taken in connection with sensitization to the hapten diphenylcyclopropenone (DPC). The source of these receptors is a woman aged 50 to 60 with alopecia areata. Some clones in this sample may be carry-over from other donors' samples. The CDR3 runs from the conserved cysteine through the conserved F or W. The D gene is left open where the match is weak. A row's size may be missing; if present it is once, few, many or a size class.

v_call	j_call	d_call	clone_size	cdr3_nt	cdr3_aa
TRBV15	TRBJ1-5	-	few	TGTGCCACCAGCAGAGAATTCCAGCCCCAGCATTTT	CATSREFQPQHF
TRBV6-6	TRBJ1-1	-	-	TGTGCCAGCAGTTACCCGGGACCCCGTCGGACTGAAGCTTTCTTT	CASSYPGPRRTEAFF
TRBV18	TRBJ2-7	-	-	TGTGCCAGCTCACCTTCACCAGCCTACGAGCAGTACTTC	CASSPSPAYEQYF
TRBV18	TRBJ2-2	-	many	TGTGCCAGCTCACCACCGTCGAACACCGGGGAGCTGTTTTTT	CASSPPSNTGELFF
TRBV5-1	TRBJ1-1	TRBD1	many	TGCGCCAGCAGTTTAACGGGACAGAATGAAGCTTTCTTT	CASSLTGQNEAFF
TRBV6-5	TRBJ1-2	TRBD1	many	TGTGCCAGCAGAAATACAGGGGCAAATTTGAGCTACACCTTC	CASRNTGANLSYTF
TRBV20-1	TRBJ1-6	-	-	TGCAGTGCTAGTTCCGCGGCAGGGACCAATTCACCCCTCCACTTT	CSASSAAGTNSPLHF
TRBV7-3	TRBJ2-1	-	-	TGTGCCAGCAGCTTATCACTAGGGGCCTACAATGAGCAGTTCTTC	CASSLSLGAYNEQFF
TRBV3-1	TRBJ2-1	-	-	TGTGCCAGCAGCCAAGTGAGTACAGGCCTGGACAATGAGCAGTTCTTC	CASSQVSTGLDNEQFF
TRBV20-1	TRBJ1-1	-	many	TGCAGTGCTAGATTCCCTTCTATCGAAGCTTTCTTT	CSARFPSIEAFF
TRBV3-1	TRBJ2-1	TRBD2	many	TGTGCCAGCAGCCAAGGGGGGAGGGTCAACCCGCGCTACAATGAGCAGTTCTTC	CASSQGGRVNPRYNEQFF